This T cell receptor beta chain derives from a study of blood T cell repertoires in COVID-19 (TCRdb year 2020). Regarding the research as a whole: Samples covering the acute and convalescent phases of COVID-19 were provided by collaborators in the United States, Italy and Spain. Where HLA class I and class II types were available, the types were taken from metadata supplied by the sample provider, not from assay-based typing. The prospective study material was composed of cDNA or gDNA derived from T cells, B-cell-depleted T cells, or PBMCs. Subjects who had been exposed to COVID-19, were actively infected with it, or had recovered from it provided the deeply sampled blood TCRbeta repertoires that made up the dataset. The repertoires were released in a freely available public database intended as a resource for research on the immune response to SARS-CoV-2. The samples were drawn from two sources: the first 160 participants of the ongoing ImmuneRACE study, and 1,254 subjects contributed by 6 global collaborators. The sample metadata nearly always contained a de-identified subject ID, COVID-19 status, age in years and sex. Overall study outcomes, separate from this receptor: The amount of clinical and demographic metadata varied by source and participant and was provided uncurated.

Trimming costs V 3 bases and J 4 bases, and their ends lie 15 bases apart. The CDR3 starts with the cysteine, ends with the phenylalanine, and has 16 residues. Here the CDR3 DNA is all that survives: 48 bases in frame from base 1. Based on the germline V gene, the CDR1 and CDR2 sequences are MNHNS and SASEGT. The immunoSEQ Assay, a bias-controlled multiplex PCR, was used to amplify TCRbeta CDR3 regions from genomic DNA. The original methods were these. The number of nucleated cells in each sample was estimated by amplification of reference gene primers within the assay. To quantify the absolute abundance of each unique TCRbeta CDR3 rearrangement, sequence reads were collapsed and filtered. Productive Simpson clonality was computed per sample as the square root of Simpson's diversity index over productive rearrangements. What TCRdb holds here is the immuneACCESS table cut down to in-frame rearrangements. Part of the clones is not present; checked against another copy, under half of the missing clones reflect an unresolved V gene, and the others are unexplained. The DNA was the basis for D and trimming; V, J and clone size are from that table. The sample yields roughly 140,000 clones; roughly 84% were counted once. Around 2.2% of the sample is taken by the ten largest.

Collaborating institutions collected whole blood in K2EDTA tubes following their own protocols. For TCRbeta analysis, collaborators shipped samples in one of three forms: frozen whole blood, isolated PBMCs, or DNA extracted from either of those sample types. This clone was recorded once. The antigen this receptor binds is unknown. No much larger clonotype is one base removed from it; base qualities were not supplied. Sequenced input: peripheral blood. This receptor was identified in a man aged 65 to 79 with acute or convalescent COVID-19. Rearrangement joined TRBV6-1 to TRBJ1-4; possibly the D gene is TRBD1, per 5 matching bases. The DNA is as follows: TGTGCCAGCAGTGATCAGGGCGGAGGGGTTAATGAAAAACTGTTTTTT. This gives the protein CASSDQGGGVNEKLFF.